The present TCR beta chain was sequenced within a study of T cell responses to AZD1222 COVID-19 vaccine. General observations from the study: Sampled repertoires all dated from after the peak T cell response. Unmutated variant regions are reportedly the target of nearly half of TCRs that are spike-specific. A mostly white British donor set with more females was recruited, and clonal diversity was possibly underestimated.

Sequencing was performed with immunoSEQ multiplex PCR; in TCRdb, only in-frame clones are kept and a portion is missing. The sample has some 85,000 clones, 90% to 95% seen once. The CDR3 contains 12 residues. Trimming took off 0 bases at V and 7 bases at J, with 4 bases between the two ends. Germline V gene sequence: CDR1 SGDLS, CDR2 YYNGEE. Regarding this clone: The target antigen is unknown.

The clonotype originates from an adult in good health. The starting material was peripheral blood, obtained on day 0 of AZD1222 vaccination. V and J are TRBV9 and TRBJ2-2, with D unclear. The CDR3 DNA sequence: TGTGCCAGCAGCGTAGGGCTCGGGGAGCTGTTTTTT. The encoded protein is CASSVGLGELFF.